These 9 T cell receptor beta chains were all obtained from the same sample, sequenced in a study of patients and donors after allogeneic stem cell transplantation. TCRdb re-analysed the RT-PCR reads in MiXCR, keeping a single row per CDR3 protein. The table has tens of thousands of distinct CDR3 sequences, 5% seen once. Sample: blood, either unsorted or a sorted T cell fraction (not recorded which). The source is a human donor who was either an allogeneic HSCT recipient or a stem cell or donor lymphocyte infusion donor (not recorded which). It is not recorded whose cells these are; they may come from a transplant donor.

In its sample, this clonotype was seen many times. CDR3 in amino acids: CASSPPRTGASSSYEQYF. The CDR3 DNA is TGTGCCAGCAGCCCTCCCCGGACAGGGGCCTCAAGCTCCTACGAGCAGTACTTC. The J gene is TRBJ2-7, the V gene TRBV11-2, with 9 bases that match TRBD1. The CDR3 consists of 18 residues. Germline V lookup: CDR1 SGHAT, CDR2 FQNNGV. V was clipped by 5 bases and J by 0 bases; unmatched bases: 14.

This clonotype appeared a few times. J is TRBJ2-7 and V is TRBV27; D possibly uses TRBD1 or TRBD2 (5 bases each). Germline V gene sequence: CDR1 MNHEY, CDR2 SMNVEV (reference sequence). This CDR3 is 14 amino acids long. Trimming pared 3 bases from V and 3 bases from J, leaving 12 bases between. CDR3 DNA sequence: TGTGCCAGCAGTTTCGAGGGACCAAGCTACGAGCAGTACTTC. Residues: CASSFEGPSYEQYF.

Many counts were recorded for this clonotype. The chain couples TRBV3-1 to TRBJ2-5; D call uncertain. Trimming took off 4 bases at V and 5 bases at J, with 8 bases between the two ends. The CDR3 is made up of 12 amino acids. In germline, CDR1 is LGHDT, CDR2 YNNKEL (reference sequence). CDR3 loop: CASSPLEETQYF. CDR3 sequence (DNA): TGTGCCAGCAGCCCACTGGAGGAGACCCAGTACTTC.

This clonotype was counted ten times or more. V and J are TRBV5-1 and TRBJ1-4; D gene uncertain. This CDR3 spans 14 amino acids. Trimming removed 4 bases from V and 3 bases from J, with 10 bases in between. The germline gives CDR1 SGHRS, CDR2 YFSETQ. This CDR3 is CASSQSASNEKLFF. Here the CDR3 DNA reads TGCGCCAGCAGCCAAAGTGCATCTAATGAAAAACTGTTTTTT.

At least ten counts were recorded for this clonotype. The gene calls are TRBV11-2 and TRBJ1-6; 8 bases fit TRBD1. The CDR3 length is 18 residues. The trim removed 5 bases at V and 7 bases at J, leaving 16 bases unmatched. CDR1 is SGHAT and CDR2 is FQNNGV in the germline V gene. The CDR3 nucleotides read TGTGCCAGCAGCCCAATCGGACAGGGAGGAGGAAGGAATTCACCCCTCCACTTT. As protein: CASSPIGQGGGRNSPLHF.

In this sample, this clonotype turned up many times. The chain links TRBV2 to TRBJ2-1; tentatively, D is TRBD1 or TRBD2 (5 bases each). Trimming removed 2 bases at V and 9 bases at J, with 17 bases between. Germline V gene data show CDR1 as SNHLY and CDR2 as FYNNEI. The CDR3 consists of 15 residues. The CDR3 sequence is CASSERSGRDGEQFF. CDR3 nucleotide sequence: TGTGCCAGCAGTGAACGGTCAGGACGGGACGGTGAGCAGTTCTTC.

In this sample, this clonotype turned up many times. This chain uses TRBV5-1 with TRBJ2-1; a weak D match, TRBD2 (6 bases). This CDR3 contains 14 residues. Trimming cost V 0 bases and J 6 bases, with 10 bases left between them. Germline values: CDR1 SGHRS, CDR2 YFSETQ. The CDR3 is CASSLGGSGNEQFF. The CDR3 DNA reads TGCGCCAGCAGCTTGGGGGGTAGCGGCAATGAGCAGTTCTTC.

This clonotype was seen ten or more times. The rearrangement links TRBV28 to TRBJ2-7; D unresolved. This CDR3 has 12 residues. Germline loops: CDR1 MDHEN, CDR2 SYDVKM. V was clipped by 6 bases and J by 3 bases, with 9 bases between them. The CDR3 region is CASSRDNYEQYF. CDR3 bases: TGTGCCAGCAGCCGTGACAACTACGAGCAGTACTTC.

V and J are TRBV15 and TRBJ2-2, with 10 bases fitting TRBD2. Per germline, CDR1 LNHNV and CDR2 YYDKDF (reference sequence). This CDR3 spans 18 amino acids. V lost 8 bases and J lost 2; bases outside the gene matches: 14. The CDR3 nucleotides read TGTGCCACCGGTAGGGTTCTAGCGGGAGTTCCCAACACCGGGGAGCTGTTTTTT. This encodes CATGRVLAGVPNTGELFF.